This entry features one T cell receptor (beta chain) sequence. Profiled with immunoSEQ multiplex PCR; TCRdb holds only in-frame clones, not every one. The sample yields tens of thousands of clones, approximately 90% seen once. With 1 base removed from V and 7 bases from J, the gap between germline ends came to 14 bases. Per germline, CDR1 MDHEN and CDR2 SYDVKM. This CDR3 region has 15 residues. The data were taken from a study of T cell changes during pregnancy in multiple sclerosis. This receptor was identified in a female donor in good health, enrolled as a control in a pregnancy study. The chain carries TRBV28 and TRBJ2-1; TRBD2 is a possible D gene (5 bases). The starting material was peripheral blood, obtained in the first trimester of pregnancy. The DNA of the CDR3 is TGTGCCAGCAGTTTATTACGTGGGAGATCGAATGAGCAGTTCTTC. This sequence encodes CASSLLRGRSNEQFF.